Listed below are T cell receptor beta chains from one sample, sequenced in a study of blood T cell repertoires in COVID-19. Clones were sequenced by immunoSEQ multiplex PCR, and TCRdb holds only the in-frame ones, with some missing. The table shows more than 85,000 clones, with approximately 80% occurring only once. The sample taken for sequencing was peripheral blood. The receptor source for this set is a man in his fifties or sixties with acute or convalescent COVID-19. CDR3s include the opening cysteine and the closing phenylalanine or tryptophan. A D gene is named only where the DNA matches it firmly. A clone size is listed for some rows: how often the clone was seen (once, few, many), or a class if it is expanded.

D gene,V gene,J gene,clone size,CDR3 DNA,CDR3 protein
.,TRBV11-2,TRBJ2-1,.,TGTGCCAGCAGCTCGCGACAGGCCCTGCCCCATGAGCAGTTCTTC,CASSSRQALPHEQFF
TRBD1,TRBV11-2,TRBJ2-5,.,TGTGCCAGCAGAACCGGGACAGGGTCGCAAGAGACCCAGTACTTC,CASRTGTGSQETQYF
TRBD1,TRBV7-6,TRBJ2-2,few,TGTGCCAGCAGCCCCAGGGGGCAGGGTACCGGGGAGCTGTTTTTT,CASSPRGQGTGELFF
.,TRBV12-3/TRBV12-4,TRBJ1-5,.,TGTGCCAGCAGTCCGCGGAATCAGCCCCAGCATTTT,CASSPRNQPQHF
.,TRBV7-2,TRBJ2-1,.,TGTGCCAGCAGCTCCCCCGGGGGAGAGCAGTTCTTC,CASSSPGGEQFF
TRBD1,TRBV16,TRBJ1-3,.,TGTGCCAGCAGCCCTCGGACAGGGGGAAACACCATATATTTT,CASSPRTGGNTIYF
.,TRBV6-2/TRBV6-3,TRBJ1-3,.,TGTGCCAGCAGTTACTCGTCATCCAGAAACACCATATATTTT,CASSYSSSRNTIYF
TRBD1,TRBV3-1/TRBV3-2,TRBJ1-2,.,TGTGCCAGCAGCCAAGAACAGGGGGCGGGTGGCTACACCTTC,CASSQEQGAGGYTF
.,TRBV27,TRBJ2-3,.,TGTGCCAGCAGTACCCGACTAACACCTCTGGATACGCAGTATTTT,CASSTRLTPLDTQYF
TRBD2,TRBV5-4,TRBJ2-1,.,TGTGCCAGCACCCTCGGGGGGGGCACCTACAATGAGCAGTTCTTC,CASTLGGGTYNEQFF
.,TRBV7-6,TRBJ1-1,.,TGTGCCAGCAGCTTAGAGGGGTCAGTAAGAAAGAACACTGAAGCTTTCTTT,CASSLEGSVRKNTEAFF
.,TRBV5-5,TRBJ2-6,.,TGTGCCAGCAGCTTTCCGAGAACTGGGGCCAACGTCCTGACTTTC,CASSFPRTGANVLTF
.,TRBV14,TRBJ1-1,.,TGTGCCAGCAGCCAGGGCCTTGCCACTGAAGCTTTCTTT,CASSQGLATEAFF
TRBD1,TRBV5-1,TRBJ2-1,.,TGCGCCAGCAGCCCCTGGACAGGGGACTACAATGAGCAGTTCTTC,CASSPWTGDYNEQFF
.,TRBV27,TRBJ2-2,.,TGTGCCAGCAGTCGCGGGCGTAACACCGGGGAGCTGTTTTTT,CASSRGRNTGELFF
.,TRBV4-2,TRBJ1-2,.,TGTGCCAGCAGCCATCCTTCGGGCGAGGGAAACTATGGCTACACCTTC,CASSHPSGEGNYGYTF